This TCR beta chain emerged from a study of blood T cell repertoires in COVID-19. Method: immunoSEQ multiplex PCR; TCRdb's copy keeps in-frame clones and lacks some. Counted here are some 220,000 clones, roughly 85% occurring once; the ten biggest clones make up around 5.5%. V dropped 10 bases and J dropped 5; count of bases not matched to a gene: 6. CDR3 size: 13 residues. Germline V lookup: CDR1 ENHRY, CDR2 SYGVKD. This clonotype was sampled from a man aged 45 to 65 with COVID-19, enrolled during active disease. The rearrangement joins TRBV10-3 to TRBJ2-1; TRBD1 aligns across 9 bases. The sequenced material came from peripheral blood. CDR3 nucleotides: TGTGCCAACGGACAGGGGTGGGACAATGAGCAGTTCTTC. The encoded protein is CANGQGWDNEQFF.